What follows is one TCR beta chain and its context. The V gene end was trimmed by 5 bases and the J gene end by 5 bases; junction bases not matched to a gene: 13. This CDR3 is built from 16 residues. Germline lookup yields CDR1 MGHRA and CDR2 YSYEKL. The sample comes from a study of technical replicates of blood from four donors. Sequenced by immunoSEQ multiplex PCR; TCRdb stores in-frame clones only, minus some. The sample records under 100,000 clones, around 96% being singletons. Sequencing input: T cells isolated from PBMCs. The receptor was derived from a human donor in good health. This chain connects TRBV4-1 to TRBJ2-7, with 9 positions matching TRBD2. This CDR3 is CASSSQWAAGGNEQYF. The CDR3 DNA sequence: TGCGCCAGCAGCTCGCAGTGGGCGGCGGGAGGGAACGAGCAGTACTTC.